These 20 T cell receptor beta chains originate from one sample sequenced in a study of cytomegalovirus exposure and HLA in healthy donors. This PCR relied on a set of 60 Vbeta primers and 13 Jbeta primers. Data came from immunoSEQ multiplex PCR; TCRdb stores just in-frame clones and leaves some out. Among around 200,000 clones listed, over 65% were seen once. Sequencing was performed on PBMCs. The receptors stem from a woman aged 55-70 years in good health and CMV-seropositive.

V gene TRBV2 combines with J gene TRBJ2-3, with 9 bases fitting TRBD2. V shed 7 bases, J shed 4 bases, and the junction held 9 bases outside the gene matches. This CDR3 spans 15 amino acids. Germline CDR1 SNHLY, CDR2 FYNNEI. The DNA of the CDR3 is TGTGCCAGCACGTCTGCGGGGGGGGGAGCAGATACGCAGTATTTT. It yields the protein CASTSAGGGADTQYF.

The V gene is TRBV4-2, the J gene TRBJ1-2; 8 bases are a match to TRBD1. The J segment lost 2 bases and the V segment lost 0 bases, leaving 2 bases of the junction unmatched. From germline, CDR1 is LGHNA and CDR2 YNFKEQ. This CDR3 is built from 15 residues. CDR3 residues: CASSQDQGANYGYTF. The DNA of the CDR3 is TGTGCCAGCAGCCAAGATCAGGGGGCGAACTATGGCTACACCTTC.

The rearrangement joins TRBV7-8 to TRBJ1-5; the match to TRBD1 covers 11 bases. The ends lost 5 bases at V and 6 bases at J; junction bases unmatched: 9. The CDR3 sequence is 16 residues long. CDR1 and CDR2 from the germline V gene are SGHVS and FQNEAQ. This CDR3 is CASSITGTGGFQPQHF. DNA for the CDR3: TGTGCCAGCAGCATCACCGGGACAGGGGGATTTCAGCCCCAGCATTTT.

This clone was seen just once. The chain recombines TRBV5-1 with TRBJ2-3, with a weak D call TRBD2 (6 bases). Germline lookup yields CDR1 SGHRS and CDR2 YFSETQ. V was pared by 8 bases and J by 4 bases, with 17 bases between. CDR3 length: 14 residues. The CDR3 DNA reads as TGCGCCAGTCAGGACCCGGAGGGCCCAGATACGCAGTATTTT. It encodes CASQDPEGPDTQYF.

The CDR3 DNA follows: TGTGCCAGCAGCTTCGACTTAGTCGACGAGCAGTACTTC. It specifies CASSFDLVDEQYF. V gene TRBV11-2 combines with J gene TRBJ2-7; D is unclear. Trimming pared 3 bases from V and 5 bases from J, leaving 11 bases between. Germline values: CDR1 SGHAT, CDR2 FQNNGV. This CDR3 contains 13 residues. Variable domain in full (rest from reference TRBV11-2 and TRBJ2-7): EAGVAQSPRYKIIEKRQSVAFWCNPISGHATLYWYQQILGQGPKLLIQFQNNGVVDDSQLPKDRFSAERLKGVDSTLKIQPAKLEDSAVYLCASSFDLVDEQYFGPGTRLTVT.

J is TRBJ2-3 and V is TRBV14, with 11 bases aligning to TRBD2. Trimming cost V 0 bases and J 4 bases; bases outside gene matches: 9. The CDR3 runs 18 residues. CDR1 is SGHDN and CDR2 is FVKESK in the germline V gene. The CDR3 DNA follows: TGTGCCAGCAGCCAAGATACTAGCGGGAGATCAGTGGCAGATACGCAGTATTTT. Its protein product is CASSQDTSGRSVADTQYF.

CDR3 DNA: TGTGCCAGCAGCGCAGAACAGGGGCTAACAGCTTTCTTT. The encoded protein is CASSAEQGLTAFF. This sequence joins TRBV9 and TRBJ1-1; TRBD1 agrees at 7 bases. Trimming cost V 3 bases and J 10 bases; bases outside gene matches: 9. CDR1 SGDLS and CDR2 YYNGEE come from the germline V gene. The CDR3 extends over 13 amino acids.

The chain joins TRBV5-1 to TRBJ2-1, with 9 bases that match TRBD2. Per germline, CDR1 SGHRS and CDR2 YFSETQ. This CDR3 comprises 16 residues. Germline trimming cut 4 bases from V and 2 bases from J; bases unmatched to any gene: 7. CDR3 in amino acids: CASSAILAGPYNEQFF. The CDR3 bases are TGCGCCAGCAGCGCCATCCTAGCGGGACCCTACAATGAGCAGTTCTTC.

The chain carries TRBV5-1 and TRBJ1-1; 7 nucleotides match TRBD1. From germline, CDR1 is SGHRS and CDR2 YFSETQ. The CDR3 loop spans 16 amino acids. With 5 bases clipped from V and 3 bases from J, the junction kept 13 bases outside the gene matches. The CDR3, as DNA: TGCGCCAGCAGTTTAGGACAGGCCGGGGATTACACTGAAGCTTTCTTT. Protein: CASSLGQAGDYTEAFF.

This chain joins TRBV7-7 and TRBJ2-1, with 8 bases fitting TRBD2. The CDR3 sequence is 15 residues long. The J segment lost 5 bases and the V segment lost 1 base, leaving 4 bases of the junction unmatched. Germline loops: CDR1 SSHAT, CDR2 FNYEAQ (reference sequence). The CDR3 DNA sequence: TGTGCCAGCAGCTTAGGGACTAGCTTCGACAATGAGCAGTTCTTC. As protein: CASSLGTSFDNEQFF.

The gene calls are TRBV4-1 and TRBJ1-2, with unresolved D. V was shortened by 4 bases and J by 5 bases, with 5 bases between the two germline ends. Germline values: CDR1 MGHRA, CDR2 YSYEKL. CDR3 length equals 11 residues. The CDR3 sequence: CASSPGYGYTF. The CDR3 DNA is TGCGCCAGCAGCCCCGGGTATGGCTACACCTTC.

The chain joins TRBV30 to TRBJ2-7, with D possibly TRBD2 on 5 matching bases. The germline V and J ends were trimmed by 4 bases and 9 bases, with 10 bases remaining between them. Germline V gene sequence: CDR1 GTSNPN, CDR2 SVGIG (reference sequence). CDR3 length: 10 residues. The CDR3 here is CAWIILVQYF. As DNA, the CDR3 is TGTGCCTGGATCATACTAGTGCAGTACTTC. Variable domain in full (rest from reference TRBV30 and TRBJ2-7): SQTIHQWPATLVQPVGSPLSLECTVEGTSNPNLYWYRQAAGRGLQLLFYSVGIGQISSEVPQNLSASRPQDRQFILSSKKLLLSDSGFYLCAWIILVQYFGPGTRLTVT.

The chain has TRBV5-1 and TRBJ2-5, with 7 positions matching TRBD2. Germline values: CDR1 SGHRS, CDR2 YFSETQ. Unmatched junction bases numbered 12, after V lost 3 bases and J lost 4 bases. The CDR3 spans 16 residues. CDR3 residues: CASSSPPRGGTETQYF. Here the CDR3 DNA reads TGCGCCAGCAGCTCCCCCCCTCGGGGAGGGACAGAGACCCAGTACTTC.

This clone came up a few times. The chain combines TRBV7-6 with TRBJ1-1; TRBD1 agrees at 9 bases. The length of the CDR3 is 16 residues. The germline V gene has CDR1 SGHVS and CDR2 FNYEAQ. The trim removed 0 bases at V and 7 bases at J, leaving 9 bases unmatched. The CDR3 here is CASSLAPGQGMIEAFF. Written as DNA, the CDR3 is TGTGCCAGCAGCTTAGCGCCCGGACAGGGGATGATTGAAGCTTTCTTT.

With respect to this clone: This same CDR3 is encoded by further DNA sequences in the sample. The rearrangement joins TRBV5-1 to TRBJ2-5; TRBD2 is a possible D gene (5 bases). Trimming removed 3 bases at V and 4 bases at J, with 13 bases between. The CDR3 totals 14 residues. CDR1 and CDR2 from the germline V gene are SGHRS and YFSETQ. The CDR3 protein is CASSSTGGRETQYF. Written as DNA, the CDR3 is TGCGCCAGCAGCTCTACCGGAGGAAGAGAGACCCAGTACTTC.

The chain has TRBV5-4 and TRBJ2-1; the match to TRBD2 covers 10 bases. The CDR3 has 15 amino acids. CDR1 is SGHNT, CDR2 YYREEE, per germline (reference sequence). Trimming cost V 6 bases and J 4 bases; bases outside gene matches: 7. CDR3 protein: CASTSGLAAYNEQFF. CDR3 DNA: TGTGCCAGCACCTCCGGACTAGCGGCGTACAATGAGCAGTTCTTC.

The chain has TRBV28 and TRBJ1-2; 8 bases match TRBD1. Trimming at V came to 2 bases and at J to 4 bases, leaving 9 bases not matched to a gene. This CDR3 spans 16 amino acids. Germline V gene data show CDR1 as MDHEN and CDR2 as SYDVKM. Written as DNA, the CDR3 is TGTGCCAGCAGTTTAACCTCTCGGGACAGGATCTATGGCTACACCTTC. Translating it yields CASSLTSRDRIYGYTF.

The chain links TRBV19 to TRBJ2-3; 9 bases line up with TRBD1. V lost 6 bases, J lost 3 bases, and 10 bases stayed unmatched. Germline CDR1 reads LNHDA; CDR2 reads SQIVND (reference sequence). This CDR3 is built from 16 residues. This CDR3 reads CASSRTGVPRTDTQYF. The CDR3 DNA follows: TGTGCCAGTAGCAGGACAGGGGTGCCGCGAACAGATACGCAGTATTTT.

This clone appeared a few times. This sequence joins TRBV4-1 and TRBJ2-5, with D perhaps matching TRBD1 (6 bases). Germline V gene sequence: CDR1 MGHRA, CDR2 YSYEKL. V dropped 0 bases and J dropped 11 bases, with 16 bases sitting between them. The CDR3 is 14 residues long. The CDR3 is CASSQEDRLVQQYF. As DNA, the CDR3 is TGCGCCAGCAGCCAAGAGGACAGATTAGTCCAGCAGTACTTC.

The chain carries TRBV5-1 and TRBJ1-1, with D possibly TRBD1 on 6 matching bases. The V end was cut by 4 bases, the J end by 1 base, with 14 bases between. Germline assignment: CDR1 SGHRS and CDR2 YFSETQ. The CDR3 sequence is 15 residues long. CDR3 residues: CASSHPDRRNTEAFF. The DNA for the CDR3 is TGCGCCAGCAGCCACCCGGACAGAAGGAACACTGAAGCTTTCTTT. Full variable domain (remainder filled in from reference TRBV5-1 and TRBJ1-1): KAGVTQTPRYLIKTRGQQVTLSCSPISGHRSVSWYQQTPGQGLQFLFEYFSETQRNKGNFPGRFSGRQFSNSRSEMNVSTLELGDSALYLCASSHPDRRNTEAFFGQGTRLTVV.